One sample yielded the 3 T cell receptor beta chains listed below, sequenced in a study of T-cell reconstitution after alpha-beta-depleted transplantation in children. A TCRbeta library incorporating unique molecular identifiers was prepared. TCRdb passed the PCR reads through MiXCR, listing each CDR3 protein once. This table has almost 500,000 distinct CDR3 sequences, 9.5% to 15% appearing once. Specimen: PBMCs from the stem cell graft donor, collected from the stem cell graft. The receptors here all came from a human donor who donated a stem cell graft to a child with combined immunodeficiency.

This clonotype was observed a few times. This chain joins TRBV24-1 and TRBJ2-1; D may be TRBD2 (6 bases). V gave up 6 bases and J gave up 5 bases, with 13 bases separating them. The germline CDR1 and CDR2 sequences are KGHDR and SFDVKD. The CDR3 covers 14 residues. As DNA, the CDR3 is TGTGCCACCAGTTACCAAGGAGGGGACAATGAGCAGTTCTTC. Translating it yields CATSYQGGDNEQFF.

This clonotype was observed a few times. The chain has TRBV7-2 and TRBJ2-5; the match to TRBD1 covers 9 bases. V shed 5 bases, J shed 2 bases, and the junction held 9 bases outside the gene matches. The germline V gene has CDR1 SGHTA and CDR2 FQGNSA. The length of the CDR3 is 16 residues. CDR3 amino acids: CASSPNRGRKQETQYF. Written as DNA, the CDR3 is TGTGCCAGCAGCCCCAACAGGGGGCGCAAGCAAGAGACCCAGTACTTC.

V usage is TRBV5-1 and J usage is TRBJ1-1; a possible D gene is TRBD1 (6 bases). This CDR3 has 15 residues. Germline CDR1 reads SGHRS; CDR2 reads YFSETQ. V was shortened by 3 bases and J by 1 base, with 13 bases between the two germline ends. Here the CDR3 reads CASSWVDRPNTEAFF. CDR3 in DNA: TGCGCCAGCAGCTGGGTGGACAGACCGAACACTGAAGCTTTCTTT.